This entry lists 27 T cell receptor beta chains sequenced from one sample in a study of blood T cell repertoires in COVID-19. Sequenced by immunoSEQ multiplex PCR; TCRdb stores in-frame clones only, minus some. The table shows approximately 260,000 clones, with about 90% occurring only once. The sample taken for sequencing was peripheral blood. All receptors derive from a man in his 60s who had recovered from COVID-19.

The chain carries TRBV6-1 and TRBJ2-2; 12 bases fit TRBD2. The CDR3 contains 15 residues. Looked up from germline, CDR1 is MNHNS and CDR2 is SASEGT. V gave up 1 base and J gave up 6 bases; unmatched junction bases: 0. CDR3 bases: TGTGCCAGCAGTGAAGGACTAGCGGGGGCCGGGGAGCTGTTTTTT. Translating it yields CASSEGLAGAGELFF.

The CDR3 region is CASNRDRTYNEQFF. CDR3 nucleotides: TGTGCCAGCAACCGGGACAGGACGTACAATGAGCAGTTCTTC. The chain combines TRBV2 with TRBJ2-1, with 8 bases identical to TRBD1. The V and J ends lost 7 bases and 4 bases, in that order; junction bases with no gene match: 6. This CDR3 is built from 14 residues. Germline V CDR1 and CDR2: SNHLY, FYNNEI.

This sequence joins TRBV7-2 and TRBJ2-1; tentative D call: TRBD2 (5 bases). V lost 6 bases to trimming and J lost 6 bases, with 18 bases between them. CDR3 size: 15 residues. Germline V gene data show CDR1 as SGHTA and CDR2 as FQGNSA. As DNA, the CDR3 is TGTGCCAGCAGGCTCCGAGCGGCCCGGGGCAATGAGCAGTTCTTC. As protein: CASRLRAARGNEQFF.

The chain uses TRBV25-1 and TRBJ1-2; D is unclear. Per germline, CDR1 MGHDK and CDR2 SYGVNS. The CDR3 is made up of 18 amino acids. With 4 bases removed from V and 5 bases from J, the gap between germline ends came to 26 bases. CDR3 nucleotide sequence: TGTGCCAGCAGTGGGGGTGAGGGTTCGTGGGGAGGGAGATATGGCTACACCTTC. The encoded protein is CASSGGEGSWGGRYGYTF.

The chain has TRBV5-5 and TRBJ1-4; 7 bases fit TRBD1. J was trimmed by 7 bases and V by 5 bases; bases with no gene match: 8. CDR1 and CDR2 from the germline V gene are SGHKS and YYEKEE (reference sequence). This CDR3 is built from 14 residues. CDR3 sequence: CASSVTGKGEKLFF. The CDR3 DNA follows: TGTGCCAGCAGTGTGACAGGGAAGGGTGAAAAACTGTTTTTT.

The chain uses TRBV2 and TRBJ1-2; possible D gene TRBD1, 6 bases. V was clipped by 6 bases and J by 1 base, with 12 bases between them. The CDR3 totals 14 residues. Looked up from germline, CDR1 is SNHLY and CDR2 is FYNNEI. DNA for the CDR3: TGTGCCAGCAGGGACAGACAAAATAACTATGGCTACACCTTC. This encodes CASRDRQNNYGYTF.

The rearrangement joins TRBV5-8 to TRBJ1-2; maybe TRBD1 (5 bases). This CDR3 region has 12 residues. Germline V gives CDR1 SGHTS, CDR2 YDEGEE. The germline V and J ends were trimmed by 4 bases and 7 bases, with 11 bases remaining between them. The CDR3 DNA is TGTGCCAGCAGCCCTGACAGAGGTGGCTACACCTTC. It specifies CASSPDRGGYTF.

The genes are TRBV2 and TRBJ2-1, with 9 bases identical to TRBD1. V gave up 6 bases and J gave up 4 bases; unmatched junction bases: 4. Germline lookup yields CDR1 SNHLY and CDR2 FYNNEI. This CDR3 is built from 14 residues. CDR3: CASRTGGSYNEQFF. The CDR3 DNA reads TGTGCCAGCAGGACAGGGGGTTCTTACAATGAGCAGTTCTTC.

CDR3 sequence reads: CATSDARGLGYTF. The CDR3 DNA reads as TGTGCCACCAGTGACGCGAGGGGGTTGGGCTACACCTTC. The gene calls are TRBV24-1 and TRBJ1-2; D is perhaps TRBD1 (6 bases). V gave up 4 bases and J gave up 8 bases, with 13 bases separating them. Germline CDR1 is KGHDR and CDR2 is SFDVKD. This CDR3 has 13 residues.

The chain recombines TRBV9 with TRBJ1-1, with TRBD1 matching 8 bases. The germline gives CDR1 SGDLS, CDR2 YYNGEE. The V segment lost 3 bases and the J segment 1 base; nucleotides outside the gene matches: 5. The CDR3 runs to 15 residues. CDR3: CASSAHRGANTEAFF. DNA of the CDR3: TGTGCCAGCAGCGCACACAGGGGGGCGAACACTGAAGCTTTCTTT. Full variable domain (outside the CDR3, taken from reference TRBV9 and TRBJ1-1): DSGVTQTPKHLITATGQRVTLRCSPRSGDLSVYWYQQSLDQGLQFLIQYYNGEERAKGNILERFSAQQFPDLHSELNLSSLELGDSALYFCASSAHRGANTEAFFGQGTRLTVV.

The chain combines TRBV5-4 with TRBJ2-5, with 8 bases matching TRBD2. J was trimmed by 2 bases and V by 4 bases; bases with no gene match: 10. CDR1 SGHNT and CDR2 YYREEE come from the germline V gene (reference sequence). There are 16 residues in the CDR3. CDR3 sequence reads: CASSAGRATYQETQYF. The CDR3, as DNA: TGTGCCAGCAGCGCCGGGAGGGCCACCTATCAAGAGACCCAGTACTTC. Using reference TRBV5-4 and TRBJ2-5 for the parts outside the CDR3, the full variable domain is ETGVTQSPTHLIKTRGQQVTLRCSSQSGHNTVSWYQQALGQGPQFIFQYYREEENGRGNFPPRFSGLQFPNYSSELNVNALELDDSALYLCASSAGRATYQETQYFGPGTRLLVL.

The chain employs TRBV19 and TRBJ2-3; TRBD1 matches 9 bases. J was trimmed by 5 bases and V by 8 bases; bases with no gene match: 5. Germline CDR1 LNHDA, CDR2 SQIVND (reference sequence). The CDR3 has 13 residues. CDR3 bases: TGTGCCAGTCACAGGGGGCGCGGAGATACGCAGTATTTT. As protein: CASHRGRGDTQYF.

V and J are TRBV6-5 and TRBJ2-7, with D tentatively TRBD1 (6 bases). The CDR3 is made up of 12 amino acids. CDR1 is MNHEY, CDR2 SVGAGI, per germline. V was cut by 5 bases and J by 5 bases, with 10 bases left in between. Here the CDR3 reads CASSIRGDEQYF. CDR3 coding DNA: TGTGCCAGCAGTATCAGGGGTGACGAGCAGTACTTC.

The V call is TRBV7-9, the J call TRBJ1-1; 9 nucleotides align to TRBD1. With V trimmed by 6 bases and J by 5 bases, 7 bases remained unmatched. Germline lookup yields CDR1 SEHNR and CDR2 FQNEAQ (reference sequence). The CDR3 extends over 14 amino acids. CDR3 protein: CASSPGTGKTEAFF. CDR3 in DNA: TGTGCCAGCAGTCCCGGGACAGGGAAGACTGAAGCTTTCTTT.

The chain uses TRBV18 and TRBJ1-1; 10 nucleotides line up with TRBD1. J was trimmed by 5 bases and V by 4 bases; bases with no gene match: 1. The CDR3 is made up of 13 amino acids. Germline V gene data show CDR1 as KGHSH and CDR2 as LQKENI. The DNA of the CDR3 is TGTGCCAGCTCACGGGGACAGGGGACTGAAGCTTTCTTT. Amino acid sequence: CASSRGQGTEAFF.

A remark on this clone: The sample has other DNA sequences that encode this CDR3 too. The V gene is TRBV12-3 or TRBV12-4, the J gene TRBJ1-2; 7 bases fit TRBD1. The V segment lost 4 bases and the J segment 4 bases; nucleotides outside the gene matches: 3. This CDR3 has 13 amino acids. The CDR3 protein is CASSSGTVYGYTF. DNA of the CDR3: TGTGCCAGCAGTTCAGGGACAGTCTATGGCTACACCTTC.

V and J are TRBV5-6 and TRBJ1-2; D uncertain. Deletions cut 0 bases from V and 8 bases from J, with 14 bases between. This CDR3 is 14 amino acids long. The germline gives CDR1 SGHDT, CDR2 YYEEEE. The CDR3, as DNA: TGTGCCAGCAGCTTGGCCTCGGTCGGGTCGGGCTACACCTTC. Its protein is CASSLASVGSGYTF.

V is TRBV6-5 and J is TRBJ2-3; a possible D gene is TRBD2 (5 bases). Germline values: CDR1 MNHEY, CDR2 SVGAGI. The CDR3 sequence is 14 residues long. V was trimmed by 2 bases and J by 7 bases, leaving 13 bases between them. In DNA, the CDR3 is TGTGCCAGCAGTTACGCGCCGGGGTCGTATACGCAGTATTTT. Translated: CASSYAPGSYTQYF.

The CDR3 coding sequence is TGTGCCAGCAGTGAAACGGGCCTCCGGGGGGCCAAAAACATTCAGTACTTC. Amino acids: CASSETGLRGAKNIQYF. The V gene is TRBV2, the J gene TRBJ2-4; possibly TRBD2 for D (6 bases). The V end was cut by 2 bases, the J end by 1 base, with 15 bases between. Germline V gene sequence: CDR1 SNHLY, CDR2 FYNNEI. This CDR3 region has 17 residues.

The chain uses TRBV7-8 and TRBJ1-2; 10 bases are shared with TRBD1. Germline CDR1 and CDR2: SGHVS and FQNEAQ. Trimming at V came to 5 bases and at J to 7 bases, leaving 13 bases not matched to a gene. This CDR3 spans 16 amino acids. The CDR3 coding sequence is TGTGCCAGCAGCAAGTCCTCGGGACAGGGGAGCGGTGGCTACACCTTC. This translates into CASSKSSGQGSGGYTF.

The chain has TRBV7-8 and TRBJ1-4; 10 bases match TRBD1. Germline-derived CDR1 and CDR2 are SGHVS and FQNEAQ. The length of the CDR3 is 17 residues. With 6 bases clipped from V and 5 bases from J, the junction kept 12 bases outside the gene matches. CDR3 coding DNA: TGTGCCAGCAGTTTAACCGGGACAGGGGAACGGAATGAAAAACTGTTTTTT. Translated, it gives CASSLTGTGERNEKLFF.

This sequence joins TRBV27 and TRBJ1-2, with TRBD1 as a possible D gene (6 bases). From germline, CDR1 is MNHEY and CDR2 SMNVEV (reference sequence). The CDR3 runs 14 residues. Trimming shortened V by 0 bases and J by 2 bases, and 7 bases separated the two germline ends. CDR3 region: CASSLSGGNYGYTF. The CDR3 nucleotides are TGTGCCAGCAGTTTATCAGGGGGAAACTATGGCTACACCTTC.

The CDR3, as DNA: TGCGCCAGCAGCTTCACCAGGGCGAGCTCTCGGGAGACCCAGTACTTC. It yields the protein CASSFTRASSRETQYF. This sequence joins TRBV5-1 and TRBJ2-5; possibly TRBD1 for D (5 bases). V dropped 2 bases and J dropped 5 bases, with 19 bases sitting between them. In germline, CDR1 is SGHRS, CDR2 YFSETQ. This CDR3 has 16 residues.

The table lists this clone with a count of one. The chain couples TRBV5-1 to TRBJ1-2; possibly TRBD1 for D (6 bases). Looked up from germline, CDR1 is SGHRS and CDR2 is YFSETQ. This CDR3 spans 13 amino acids. Trimming pared 0 bases from V and 8 bases from J, leaving 11 bases between. In nucleotides, the CDR3 is TGCGCCAGCAGCTTGGACAGGGCTGTGGGCTACACCTTC. The encoded protein is CASSLDRAVGYTF.

CDR3 DNA: TGTGCCACCTGGGACAGGGGCAGCAGGGAGACCCAGTACTTC. The encoded protein is CATWDRGSRETQYF. The chain uses TRBV6-5 and TRBJ2-5, with 10 bases lining up with TRBD1. This CDR3 has 14 amino acids. Germline values: CDR1 MNHEY, CDR2 SVGAGI. The ends lost 10 bases at V and 5 bases at J; junction bases unmatched: 10.

This clone was detected a few times. The chain employs TRBV12-5 and TRBJ2-2, with 8 positions matching TRBD1. CDR1 and CDR2 (germline): LGHNT, FRNRAP. This CDR3 comprises 15 residues. V dropped 6 bases and J dropped 6; count of bases not matched to a gene: 9. The CDR3 sequence: CASGTGQGESGELFF. The CDR3 nucleotides are TGTGCTAGTGGAACCGGACAGGGCGAATCCGGGGAGCTGTTTTTT.

The DNA of the CDR3 is TGTGCCAGCAAACCGGGACTAGGGCAGCTTTATGAGCAGTTCTTC. Translated, it gives CASKPGLGQLYEQFF. The gene calls are TRBV6-5 and TRBJ2-1; 8 bases line up with TRBD2. V gave up 7 bases and J gave up 8 bases; unmatched junction bases: 13. Germline values: CDR1 MNHEY, CDR2 SVGAGI. The CDR3 contains 15 residues.